The 4 T cell receptor beta chains below were found in one sample sequenced in a study of neurological immune-mediated disorders. From the 5' RACE reads, TCRdb called clonotypes with MiXCR, one entry per CDR3 protein. The repertoire holds around 18,000 distinct CDR3 sequences, with around a quarter as singletons. Specimen: PBMCs. Receptors originate from a man aged 50-60 years with HTLV-1-associated myelopathy (HAM/TSP).

This chain links TRBV5-4 with TRBJ2-5; D might be TRBD2 (6 bases). Germline V lookup: CDR1 SGHNT, CDR2 YYREEE (reference sequence). The CDR3 is made up of 14 amino acids. Trimming removed 2 bases from V and 3 bases from J, with 11 bases in between. The CDR3 reads CASSLGGIEETQYF. The CDR3 nucleotides are TGTGCCAGCAGCTTAGGAGGGATTGAAGAGACCCAGTACTTC.

The chain employs TRBV9 and TRBJ2-5; 11 bases fit TRBD2. The length of the CDR3 is 18 residues. Germline-derived CDR1 and CDR2 are SGDLS and YYNGEE. V trimming: 0 bases; J trimming: 2 bases; junction bases outside the gene matches: 9. CDR3: CASSVVAGLAGEQETQYF. CDR3 nucleotides: TGTGCCAGCAGCGTAGTCGCCGGACTAGCGGGTGAGCAAGAGACCCAGTACTTC.

The chain recombines TRBV3-1 with TRBJ1-2, with D maybe TRBD1 (5 bases). Trimming shortened V by 1 base and J by 0 bases, and 9 bases separated the two germline ends. Per the germline V gene, CDR1 is LGHDT and CDR2 is YNNKEL (reference sequence). This CDR3 is built from 15 residues. The DNA for the CDR3 is TGTGCCAGCAGCCAAGCCCCGGGGGCTAACTATGGCTACACCTTC. This translates into CASSQAPGANYGYTF.

This rearrangement joins TRBV20-1 to TRBJ1-1; TRBD1 might be the D (5 bases). The CDR3 length is 12 residues. Germline values: CDR1 DFQATT, CDR2 SNEGSKA (reference sequence). With 6 bases removed from V and 3 bases from J, the gap between germline ends came to 11 bases. CDR3 nucleotide sequence: TGCAGTGCCCCCAGGGTCGACACTGAAGCTTTCTTT. Residues: CSAPRVDTEAFF.